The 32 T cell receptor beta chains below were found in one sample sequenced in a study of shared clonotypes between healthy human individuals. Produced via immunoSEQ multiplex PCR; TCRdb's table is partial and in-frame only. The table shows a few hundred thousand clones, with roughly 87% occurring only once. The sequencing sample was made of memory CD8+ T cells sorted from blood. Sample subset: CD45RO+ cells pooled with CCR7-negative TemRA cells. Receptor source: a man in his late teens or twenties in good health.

The CDR3 is CASSSLDLWGEQYF. The DNA of the CDR3 is TGTGCCAGCTCATCGCTAGACCTGTGGGGCGAGCAGTACTTC. The gene calls are TRBV18 and TRBJ2-7; D is uncertain. The CDR3 consists of 14 residues. V lost 5 bases, J lost 6 bases, and 17 bases lay in between. Germline V gives CDR1 KGHSH, CDR2 LQKENI.

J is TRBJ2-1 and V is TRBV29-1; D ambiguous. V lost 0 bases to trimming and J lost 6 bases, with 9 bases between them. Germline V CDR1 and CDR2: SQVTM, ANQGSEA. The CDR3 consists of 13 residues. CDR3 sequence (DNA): TGCAGCGTTGAAGAGGGCAGGCCCAATGAGCAGTTCTTC. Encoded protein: CSVEEGRPNEQFF.

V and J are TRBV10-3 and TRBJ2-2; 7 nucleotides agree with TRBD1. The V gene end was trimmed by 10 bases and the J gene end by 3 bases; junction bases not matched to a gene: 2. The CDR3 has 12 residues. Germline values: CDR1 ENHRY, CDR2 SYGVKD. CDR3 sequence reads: CATTGDTGELFF. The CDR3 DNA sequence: TGTGCCACCACAGGGGACACCGGGGAGCTGTTTTTT.

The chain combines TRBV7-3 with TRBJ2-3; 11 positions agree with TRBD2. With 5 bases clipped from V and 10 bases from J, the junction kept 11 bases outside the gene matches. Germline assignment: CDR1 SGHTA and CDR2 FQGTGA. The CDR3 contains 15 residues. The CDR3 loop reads CASSLAGGHTVPQYF. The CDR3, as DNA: TGTGCCAGCAGCCTAGCGGGGGGTCATACGGTTCCGCAGTATTTT.

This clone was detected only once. CDR3: CASSQPEDNEQFF. The CDR3 DNA follows: TGCGCCAGCAGTCAACCGGAGGACAATGAGCAGTTCTTC. The chain employs TRBV5-1 and TRBJ2-1, with D possibly TRBD2 on 5 matching bases. CDR1 and CDR2 (germline): SGHRS, YFSETQ. The V gene lost 5 bases and the J gene lost 5 bases, with 11 bases spanning the gap. The CDR3 consists of 13 residues.

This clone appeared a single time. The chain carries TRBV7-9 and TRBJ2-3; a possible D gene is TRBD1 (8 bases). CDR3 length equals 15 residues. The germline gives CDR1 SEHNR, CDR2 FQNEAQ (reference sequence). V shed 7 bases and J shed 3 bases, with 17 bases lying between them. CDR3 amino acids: CASTLTGGATDTQYF. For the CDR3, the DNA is TGTGCCAGCACCCTAACAGGGGGGGCTACAGATACGCAGTATTTT.

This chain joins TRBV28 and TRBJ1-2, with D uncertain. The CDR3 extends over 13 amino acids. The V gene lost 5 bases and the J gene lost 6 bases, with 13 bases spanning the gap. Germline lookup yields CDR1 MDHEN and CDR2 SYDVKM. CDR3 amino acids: CASSPTGRDGYTF. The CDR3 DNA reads TGTGCCAGCAGTCCAACGGGGAGGGATGGCTACACCTTC.

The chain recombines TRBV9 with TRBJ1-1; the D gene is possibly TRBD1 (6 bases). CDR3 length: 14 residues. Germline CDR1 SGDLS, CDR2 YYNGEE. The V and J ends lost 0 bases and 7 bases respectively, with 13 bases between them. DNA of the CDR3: TGTGCCAGCAGCGTAGTGGGGGGGCCGGTTGAAGCTTTCTTT. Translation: CASSVVGGPVEAFF. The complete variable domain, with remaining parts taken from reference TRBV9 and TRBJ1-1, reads DSGVTQTPKHLITATGQRVTLRCSPRSGDLSVYWYQQSLDQGLQFLIQYYNGEERAKGNILERFSAQQFPDLHSELNLSSLELGDSALYFCASSVVGGPVEAFFGQGTRLTVV.

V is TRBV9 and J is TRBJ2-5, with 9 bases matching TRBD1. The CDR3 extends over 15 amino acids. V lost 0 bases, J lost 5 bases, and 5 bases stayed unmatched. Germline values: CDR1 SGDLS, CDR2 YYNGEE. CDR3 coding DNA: TGTGCCAGCAGCGTAGAAGGACAGGGGTGGGAGACCCAGTACTTC. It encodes CASSVEGQGWETQYF.

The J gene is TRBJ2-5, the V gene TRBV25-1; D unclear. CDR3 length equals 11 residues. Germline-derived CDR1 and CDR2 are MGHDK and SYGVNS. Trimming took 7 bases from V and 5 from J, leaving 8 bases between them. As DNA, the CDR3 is TGTGCCAGCACCCTGGGGGAGACCCAGTACTTC. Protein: CASTLGETQYF.

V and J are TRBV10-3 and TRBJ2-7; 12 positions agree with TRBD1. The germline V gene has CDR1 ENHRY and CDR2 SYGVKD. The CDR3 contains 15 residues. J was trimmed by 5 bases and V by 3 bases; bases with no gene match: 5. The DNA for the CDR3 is TGTGCCATCAGTGACACGGGACAGGGGGCCCACGAGCAGTACTTC. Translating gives CAISDTGQGAHEQYF.

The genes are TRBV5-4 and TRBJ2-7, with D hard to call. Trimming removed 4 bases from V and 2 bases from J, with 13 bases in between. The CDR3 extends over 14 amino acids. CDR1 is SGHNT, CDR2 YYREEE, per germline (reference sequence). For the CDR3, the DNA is TGTGCCAGCAGCCTTGGACGGACCACCTACGAGCAGTACTTC. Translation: CASSLGRTTYEQYF.

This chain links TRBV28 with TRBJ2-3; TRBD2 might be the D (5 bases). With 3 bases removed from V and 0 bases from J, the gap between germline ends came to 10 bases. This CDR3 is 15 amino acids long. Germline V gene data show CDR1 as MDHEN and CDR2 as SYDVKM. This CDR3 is CASSLDGESTDTQYF. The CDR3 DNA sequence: TGTGCCAGCAGTTTGGATGGGGAGAGCACAGATACGCAGTATTTT.

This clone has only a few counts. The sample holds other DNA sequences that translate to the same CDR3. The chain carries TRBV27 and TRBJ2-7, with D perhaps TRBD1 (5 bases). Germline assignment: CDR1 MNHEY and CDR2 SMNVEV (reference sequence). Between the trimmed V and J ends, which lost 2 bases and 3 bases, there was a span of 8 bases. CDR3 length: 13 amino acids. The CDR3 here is CASSLQGSYEQYF. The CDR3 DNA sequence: TGTGCCAGCAGTTTACAGGGAAGCTACGAGCAGTACTTC.

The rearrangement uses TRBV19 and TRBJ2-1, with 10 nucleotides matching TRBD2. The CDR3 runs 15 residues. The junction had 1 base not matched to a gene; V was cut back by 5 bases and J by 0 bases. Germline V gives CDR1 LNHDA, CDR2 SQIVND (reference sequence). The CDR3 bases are TGTGCCAGTAGTTGGACTAGCGGCTCCTACAATGAGCAGTTCTTC. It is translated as CASSWTSGSYNEQFF.

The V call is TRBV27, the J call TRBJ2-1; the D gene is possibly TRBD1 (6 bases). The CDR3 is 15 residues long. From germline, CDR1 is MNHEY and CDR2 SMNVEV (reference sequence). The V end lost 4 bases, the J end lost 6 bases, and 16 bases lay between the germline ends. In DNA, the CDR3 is TGTGCCAGCAGTTCAGAAAATACAGGGTTCAATGAGCAGTTCTTC. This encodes CASSSENTGFNEQFF.

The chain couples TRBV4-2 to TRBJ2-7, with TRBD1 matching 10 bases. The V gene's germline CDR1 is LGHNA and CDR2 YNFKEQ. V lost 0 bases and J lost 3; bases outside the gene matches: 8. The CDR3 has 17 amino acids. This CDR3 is CASSQDLAGQGGYEQYF. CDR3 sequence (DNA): TGTGCCAGCAGCCAAGATCTCGCAGGACAGGGGGGCTACGAGCAGTACTTC.

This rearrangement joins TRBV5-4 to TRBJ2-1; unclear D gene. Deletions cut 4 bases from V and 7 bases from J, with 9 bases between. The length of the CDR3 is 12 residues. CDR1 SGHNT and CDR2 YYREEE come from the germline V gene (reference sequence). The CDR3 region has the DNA TGTGCCAGCAGCCAAACCAGTAATGAGCAGTTCTTC. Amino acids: CASSQTSNEQFF. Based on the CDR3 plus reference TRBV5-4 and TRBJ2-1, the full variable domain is ETGVTQSPTHLIKTRGQQVTLRCSSQSGHNTVSWYQQALGQGPQFIFQYYREEENGRGNFPPRFSGLQFPNYSSELNVNALELDDSALYLCASSQTSNEQFFGPGTRLTVL.

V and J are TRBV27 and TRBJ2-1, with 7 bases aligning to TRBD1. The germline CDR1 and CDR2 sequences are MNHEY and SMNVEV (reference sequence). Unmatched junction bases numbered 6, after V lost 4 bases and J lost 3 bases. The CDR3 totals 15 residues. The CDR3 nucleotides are TGTGCCAGCAGTTCCAGACAGGGATTCTACAATGAGCAGTTCTTC. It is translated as CASSSRQGFYNEQFF.

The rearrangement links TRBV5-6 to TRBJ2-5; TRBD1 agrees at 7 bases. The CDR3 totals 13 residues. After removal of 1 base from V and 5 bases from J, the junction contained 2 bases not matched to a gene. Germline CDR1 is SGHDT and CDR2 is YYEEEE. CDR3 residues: CASSLYRGETQYF. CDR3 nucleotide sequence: TGTGCCAGCAGCTTGTACAGGGGTGAGACCCAGTACTTC.

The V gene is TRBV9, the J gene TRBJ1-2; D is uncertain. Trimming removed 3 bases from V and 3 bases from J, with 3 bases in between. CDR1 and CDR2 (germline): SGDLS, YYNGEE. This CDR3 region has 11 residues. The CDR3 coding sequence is TGTGCCAGCAGCGCAGACTATGGCTACACCTTC. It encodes CASSADYGYTF.

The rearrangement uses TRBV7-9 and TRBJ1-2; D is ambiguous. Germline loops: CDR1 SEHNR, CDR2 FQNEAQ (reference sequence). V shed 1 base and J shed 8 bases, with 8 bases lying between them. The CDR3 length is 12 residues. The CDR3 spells CASSLDIAGYTF. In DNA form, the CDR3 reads TGTGCCAGCAGCTTAGATATAGCCGGCTACACCTTC.

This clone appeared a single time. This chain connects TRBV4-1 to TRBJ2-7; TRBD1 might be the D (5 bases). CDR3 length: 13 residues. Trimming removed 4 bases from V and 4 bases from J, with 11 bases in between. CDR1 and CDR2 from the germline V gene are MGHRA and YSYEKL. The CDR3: CASSPGKVYEQYF. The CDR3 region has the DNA TGCGCCAGCAGCCCAGGGAAGGTTTACGAGCAGTACTTC.

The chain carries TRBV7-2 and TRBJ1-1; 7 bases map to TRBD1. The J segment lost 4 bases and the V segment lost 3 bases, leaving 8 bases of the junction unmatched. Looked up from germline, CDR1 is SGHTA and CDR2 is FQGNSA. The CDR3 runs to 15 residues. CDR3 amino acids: CASSFGIQGGTEAFF. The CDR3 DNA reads TGTGCCAGCAGCTTCGGAATCCAGGGGGGCACTGAAGCTTTCTTT.

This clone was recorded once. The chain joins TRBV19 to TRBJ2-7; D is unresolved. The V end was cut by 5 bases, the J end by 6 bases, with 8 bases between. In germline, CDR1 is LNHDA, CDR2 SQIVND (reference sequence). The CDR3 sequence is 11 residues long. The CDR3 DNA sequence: TGTGCCAGTAGTCCCGGCCTCGAGCAGTACTTC. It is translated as CASSPGLEQYF.

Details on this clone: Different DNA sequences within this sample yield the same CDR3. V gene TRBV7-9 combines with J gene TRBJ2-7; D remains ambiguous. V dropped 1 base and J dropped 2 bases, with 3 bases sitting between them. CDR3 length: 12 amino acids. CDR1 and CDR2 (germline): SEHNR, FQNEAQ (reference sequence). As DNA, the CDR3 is TGTGCCAGCAGCTTAGGTACCTACGAGCAGTACTTC. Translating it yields CASSLGTYEQYF.

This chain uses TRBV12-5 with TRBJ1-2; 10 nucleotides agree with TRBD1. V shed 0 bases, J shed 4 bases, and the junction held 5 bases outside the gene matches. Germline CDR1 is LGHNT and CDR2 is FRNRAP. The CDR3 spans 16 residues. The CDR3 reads CASGLVKGQGSYGYTF. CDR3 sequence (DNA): TGTGCTAGTGGTTTGGTAAAGGGACAGGGGTCCTATGGCTACACCTTC. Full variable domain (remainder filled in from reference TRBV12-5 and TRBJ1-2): DARVTQTPRHKVTEMGQEVTMRCQPILGHNTVFWYRQTMMQGLELLAYFRNRAPLDDSGMPKDRFSAEMPDATLATLKIQPSEPRDSAVYFCASGLVKGQGSYGYTFGSGTRLTVV.

The CDR3 sequence is CASSPLAGGETEAFF. CDR3 bases: TGTGCCAGCAGCCCCTTGGCAGGGGGCGAGACTGAAGCTTTCTTT. This chain connects TRBV5-4 to TRBJ1-1; 8 nucleotides agree with TRBD1. In germline, CDR1 is SGHNT, CDR2 YYREEE (reference sequence). V lost 4 bases and J lost 5; bases outside the gene matches: 10. This CDR3 is 15 amino acids long.

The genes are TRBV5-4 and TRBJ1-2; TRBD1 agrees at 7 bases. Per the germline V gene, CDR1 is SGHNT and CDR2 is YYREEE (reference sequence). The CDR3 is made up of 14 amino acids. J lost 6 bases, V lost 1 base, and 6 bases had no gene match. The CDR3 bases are TGTGCCAGCAGCTTGCCCGGCGGGACAGATGGCTACACCTTC. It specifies CASSLPGGTDGYTF. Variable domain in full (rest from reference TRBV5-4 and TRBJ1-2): ETGVTQSPTHLIKTRGQQVTLRCSSQSGHNTVSWYQQALGQGPQFIFQYYREEENGRGNFPPRFSGLQFPNYSSELNVNALELDDSALYLCASSLPGGTDGYTFGSGTRLTVV.

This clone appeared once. The CDR3 DNA sequence: TGTGCCAGTAGTATACTGGCGGGAACCTACGAGCAGTACTTC. As protein: CASSILAGTYEQYF. This chain uses TRBV19 with TRBJ2-7; a possible D gene is TRBD2 (6 bases). CDR3 size: 14 residues. Trimming cost V 2 bases and J 2 bases, with 10 bases left between them. Germline loops: CDR1 LNHDA, CDR2 SQIVND (reference sequence). The full variable domain, its missing parts supplied by reference TRBV19 and TRBJ2-7, is DGGITQSPKYLFRKEGQNVTLSCEQNLNHDAMYWYRQDPGQGLRLIYYSQIVNDFQKGDIAEGYSVSREKKESFPLTVTSAQKNPTAFYLCASSILAGTYEQYFGPGTRLTVT.

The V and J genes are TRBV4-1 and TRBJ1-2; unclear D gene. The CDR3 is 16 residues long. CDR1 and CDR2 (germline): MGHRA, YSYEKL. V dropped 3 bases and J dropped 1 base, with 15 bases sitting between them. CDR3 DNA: TGCGCCAGCAGCCACCTGGACGGATTTGATAACTATGGCTACACCTTC. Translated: CASSHLDGFDNYGYTF.

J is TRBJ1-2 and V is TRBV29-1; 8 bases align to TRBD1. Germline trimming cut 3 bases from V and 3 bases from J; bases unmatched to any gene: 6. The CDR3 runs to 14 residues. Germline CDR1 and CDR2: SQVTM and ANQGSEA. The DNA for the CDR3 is TGCAGCGTTGAGGATCAGGGGGCCGACTATGGCTACACCTTC. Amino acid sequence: CSVEDQGADYGYTF.